This T cell receptor (beta chain) was identified in a study of T-cell reconstitution after alpha-beta-depleted transplantation in children. Unique molecular identifiers tagged the TCRbeta library. TCRdb processed the PCR reads anew with MiXCR; each CDR3 protein has one entry. The sample contains approximately 350,000 distinct CDR3 sequences, 9% to 12% of which appear only once. J was trimmed by 5 bases and V by 6 bases; bases with no gene match: 9. Germline CDR1 SGHAT, CDR2 FQNNGV. The CDR3 runs to 15 residues. The rearrangement links TRBV11-2 to TRBJ2-2; 7 bases are a match to TRBD2. This receptor was obtained from a human donor who donated a stem cell graft to a child with acute lymphoblastic leukemia. The specimen comprised PBMCs from the stem cell graft donor, sampled from the stem cell graft. CDR3 region: CASSPGTIGTGELFF. The CDR3 nucleotides are TGTGCCAGCAGTCCCGGGACTATAGGTACCGGGGAGCTGTTTTTT.